The 30 T cell receptor beta chains below come from one sample, sequenced in a study of Tregs in tolerant kidney transplant recipients. The method was immunoSEQ multiplex PCR; TCRdb's version includes in-frame clones alone and lacks a portion of them. The table lists some 110,000 clones, around 91% of them singletons. The sample was CD4+ T cells from blood. The receptor source for this set is a human donor in good health.

The chain combines TRBV5-1 with TRBJ2-3; TRBD2 agrees at 14 bases. This CDR3 has 18 amino acids. From germline, CDR1 is SGHRS and CDR2 YFSETQ. V was pared by 4 bases and J by 3 bases, with 10 bases of the junction left unmatched. In DNA form, the CDR3 reads TGCGCCAGCAGCAGGGGACTAGCGGGGGCCGGGGGGACAGATACGCAGTATTTT. As protein: CASSRGLAGAGGTDTQYF.

J is TRBJ2-5 and V is TRBV23-1; D ambiguous. TRBV23-1 is treated as an ORF (open reading frame) with a function not yet certain. The CDR3 spans 15 residues. V dropped 4 bases and J dropped 1 base, with 13 bases sitting between them. CDR3 loop: CASSPSGPGQETQYF. The CDR3 DNA reads as TGCGCCAGCAGTCCCTCGGGCCCGGGCCAAGAGACCCAGTACTTC.

The chain couples TRBV7-2 to TRBJ1-3, with D perhaps matching TRBD1 (5 bases). Trimming removed 1 base from V and 4 bases from J, with 5 bases in between. CDR3 size: 13 residues. The germline gives CDR1 SGHTA, CDR2 FQGNSA. The CDR3 DNA sequence: TGTGCCAGCAGCTTAGGACAGGGAAACACCATATATTTT. Amino acids: CASSLGQGNTIYF. Full variable domain (rest looked up from reference TRBV7-2 and TRBJ1-3): GAGVSQSPSNKVTEKGKDVELRCDPISGHTALYWYRQSLGQGLEFLIYFQGNSAPDKSGLPSDRFSAERTGGSVSTLTIQRTQQEDSAVYLCASSLGQGNTIYFGEGSWLTVV.

The chain couples TRBV6-5 to TRBJ2-7; TRBD2 matches at 7 bases. The V gene end was trimmed by 0 bases and the J gene end by 0 bases; junction bases not matched to a gene: 5. The CDR3 totals 16 residues. Looked up from germline, CDR1 is MNHEY and CDR2 is SVGAGI. In DNA form, the CDR3 reads TGTGCCAGCAGTTACTCAACTGCTAGCGGCTCCTACGAGCAGTACTTC. As protein: CASSYSTASGSYEQYF.

The V gene is TRBV7-2, the J gene TRBJ2-5; 15 bases match TRBD2. CDR3 size: 16 residues. V lost 4 bases to trimming and J lost 2 bases; unmatched junction nucleotides: 2. In germline, CDR1 is SGHTA, CDR2 FQGNSA. The CDR3 coding sequence is TGTGCCAGCAGCTCTGGACTAGCGGGAGGGCAAGAGACCCAGTACTTC. Its translation is CASSSGLAGGQETQYF.

This chain links TRBV6-1 with TRBJ2-5; the match to TRBD2 covers 7 bases. CDR3 size: 15 residues. Germline V gene lookup returns CDR1 MNHNS and CDR2 SASEGT. Trimming took 2 bases from V and 5 from J; bases not matched to a gene: 8. CDR3 DNA sequence: TGTGCCAGCAGTGAACGGGGGGACCCCTTGGAGACCCAGTACTTC. Its translation: CASSERGDPLETQYF.

J is TRBJ2-3 and V is TRBV7-8; 15 bases are a match to TRBD2. This CDR3 has 16 residues. Germline V CDR1 and CDR2: SGHVS, FQNEAQ. V lost 4 bases and J lost 3; bases outside the gene matches: 2. The CDR3 bases are TGTGCCAGCAGCTCCGGGACTAGCGGGGGGACAGATACGCAGTATTTT. Translation: CASSSGTSGGTDTQYF. Full variable domain (missing parts from reference TRBV7-8 and TRBJ2-3): GAGVSQSPRYKVAKRGQDVALRCDPISGHVSLFWYQQALGQGPEFLTYFQNEAQLDKSGLPSDRFFAERPEGSVSTLKIQRTQQEDSAVYLCASSSGTSGGTDTQYFGPGTRLTVL.

The chain is built from TRBV5-4 and TRBJ2-3; 11 nucleotides match TRBD2. This CDR3 has 15 residues. In germline, CDR1 is SGHNT, CDR2 YYREEE (reference sequence). J lost 5 bases, V lost 4 bases, and 6 bases had no gene match. CDR3 coding DNA: TGTGCCAGCAGCCTGACTAGCGGGACACAAGATACGCAGTATTTT. This gives the protein CASSLTSGTQDTQYF.

This clone was seen once. V usage is TRBV7-6 and J usage is TRBJ2-3; 10 bases match TRBD2. CDR3 size: 18 residues. Losses at the gene ends were 2 bases for V and 3 bases for J; bases not matched to a gene: 11. Germline V lookup: CDR1 SGHVS, CDR2 FNYEAQ. The CDR3 sequence is CASSLRAGGPTSTDTQYF. CDR3 nucleotide sequence: TGTGCCAGCAGCTTAAGAGCGGGAGGGCCGACTTCAACAGATACGCAGTATTTT.

The chain carries TRBV7-3 and TRBJ1-1; D gene ambiguous. Germline V lookup: CDR1 SGHTA, CDR2 FQGTGA. The ends were cut back, 2 bases at V and 4 bases at J, with 11 bases in the middle. The CDR3 is 14 amino acids. CDR3 sequence: CASSLQAGSTEAFF. CDR3 DNA: TGTGCCAGCAGCTTACAGGCCGGGAGCACTGAAGCTTTCTTT.

The CDR3 loop reads CSVDGSASEQFF. In DNA form, the CDR3 reads TGCAGCGTTGATGGTTCGGCTTCTGAGCAGTTCTTC. V is TRBV29-1 and J is TRBJ2-1; D is ambiguous. Germline V lookup: CDR1 SQVTM, CDR2 ANQGSEA. Trimming left V 3 bases short and J 9 bases short, with 12 bases between. The CDR3 runs to 12 residues.

The chain uses TRBV7-2 and TRBJ1-4, with 7 bases that match TRBD1. Trimming cost V 1 base and J 8 bases; bases outside gene matches: 7. The length of the CDR3 is 15 residues. Germline lookup yields CDR1 SGHTA and CDR2 FQGNSA. The CDR3 protein is CASSLVAGGYEKLFF. CDR3 nucleotides: TGTGCCAGCAGCTTAGTGGCAGGGGGTTACGAAAAACTGTTTTTT.

The chain employs TRBV5-4 and TRBJ2-7; D assignment may be TRBD1 or TRBD2 (5 bases each). V lost 4 bases and J lost 0, with 11 bases in between. Per the germline V gene, CDR1 is SGHNT and CDR2 is YYREEE (reference sequence). The CDR3 contains 14 residues. The CDR3 region has the DNA TGTGCCAGCAGCGGGGACGTCAGCTCCTACGAGCAGTACTTC. It translates to CASSGDVSSYEQYF.

The chain has TRBV10-3 and TRBJ2-1, with a possible D match to TRBD2 (5 bases). V lost 3 bases, J lost 8 bases, and 14 bases lay in between. Germline V gives CDR1 ENHRY, CDR2 SYGVKD. This CDR3 region has 14 residues. CDR3 loop: CAISERGSVDEQFF. CDR3 in DNA: TGTGCCATCAGTGAAAGAGGGAGCGTGGATGAGCAGTTCTTC.

This chain uses TRBV7-6 with TRBJ2-2, with D possibly being TRBD1 (5 bases). With 2 bases removed from V and 4 bases from J, the gap between germline ends came to 17 bases. This CDR3 is built from 17 residues. CDR1 is SGHVS and CDR2 is FNYEAQ in the germline V gene. In DNA, the CDR3 is TGTGCCAGCAGCTTAATGGGTGGGGCGCCGGTCACCGGGGAGCTGTTTTTT. This encodes CASSLMGGAPVTGELFF.

A single count supports this clone. The rearrangement links TRBV15 to TRBJ2-1; D perhaps matches TRBD2 (6 bases). The CDR3 consists of 16 residues. Germline V gene data show CDR1 as LNHNV and CDR2 as YYDKDF (reference sequence). Deletions cut 0 bases from V and 0 bases from J, with 9 bases between. CDR3 sequence (DNA): TGTGCCACCAGCAGAGATGTCGGGAGCTCCTACAATGAGCAGTTCTTC. Amino acids: CATSRDVGSSYNEQFF.

The CDR3 loop is CASSLQGVKNTGELFF. DNA for the CDR3: TGTGCCAGTAGCCTCCAGGGGGTCAAAAACACCGGGGAGCTGTTTTTT. The chain joins TRBV19 to TRBJ2-2; TRBD1 matches at 7 bases. V dropped 6 bases and J dropped 2; count of bases not matched to a gene: 9. The CDR3 consists of 16 residues. Germline CDR1 and CDR2: LNHDA and SQIVND (reference sequence). The whole variable domain, filled in from reference TRBV19 and TRBJ2-2, reads DGGITQSPKYLFRKEGQNVTLSCEQNLNHDAMYWYRQDPGQGLRLIYYSQIVNDFQKGDIAEGYSVSREKKESFPLTVTSAQKNPTAFYLCASSLQGVKNTGELFFGEGSRLTVL.

This clone showed up just once. The J gene is TRBJ2-7, the V gene TRBV2; tentative D call: TRBD1 (5 bases). The V end was cut by 6 bases, the J end by 4 bases, with 16 bases between. CDR3 size: 14 residues. Germline loops: CDR1 SNHLY, CDR2 FYNNEI. The CDR3 is CASSARTTIYEQYF. The CDR3 coding sequence is TGTGCCAGCAGCGCCCGGACAACCATATACGAGCAGTACTTC.

The chain has TRBV30 and TRBJ1-1; 7 nucleotides agree with TRBD1. With V trimmed by 2 bases and J by 1 base, 19 bases remained unmatched. Germline-derived CDR1 and CDR2 are GTSNPN and SVGIG (reference sequence). The CDR3 extends over 19 amino acids. Here the CDR3 reads CAWSPPPDRRYGRNTEAFF. The CDR3 bases are TGTGCCTGGAGTCCCCCTCCGGACAGGCGTTATGGAAGGAACACTGAAGCTTTCTTT. Variable domain in full (rest from reference TRBV30 and TRBJ1-1): SQTIHQWPATLVQPVGSPLSLECTVEGTSNPNLYWYRQAAGRGLQLLFYSVGIGQISSEVPQNLSASRPQDRQFILSSKKLLLSDSGFYLCAWSPPPDRRYGRNTEAFFGQGTRLTVV.

The V gene is TRBV18, the J gene TRBJ1-5, with TRBD1 identical over 7 bases. This CDR3 spans 18 amino acids. Looked up from germline, CDR1 is KGHSH and CDR2 is LQKENI. V dropped 3 bases and J dropped 4; count of bases not matched to a gene: 15. CDR3 coding DNA: TGTGCCAGCTCACCGCTCCGGACAGGCGGTAGGGTAAATCAGCCCCAGCATTTT. It encodes CASSPLRTGGRVNQPQHF.

The rearrangement uses TRBV29-1 and TRBJ2-5; D tentatively fits TRBD1 or TRBD2 (5 bases each). Deletions cut 5 bases from V and 4 bases from J, with 11 bases between. Germline V gene lookup returns CDR1 SQVTM and CDR2 ANQGSEA. The CDR3 spans 12 residues. The CDR3 sequence is CSVRRDGETQYF. The CDR3 nucleotides are TGCAGCGTTCGCAGGGACGGAGAGACCCAGTACTTC. Drawing the rest from reference TRBV29-1 and TRBJ2-5, the complete variable domain is SAVISQKPSRDICQRGTSLTIQCQVDSQVTMMFWYRQQPGQSLTLIATANQGSEATYESGFVIDKFPISRPNLTFSTLTVSNMSPEDSSIYLCSVRRDGETQYFGPGTRLLVL.

In its sample, this clone was seen once. The chain carries TRBV18 and TRBJ2-1; 8 nucleotides match TRBD1. The junction had 8 bases not matched to a gene; V was cut back by 4 bases and J by 0 bases. The CDR3 is 17 amino acids. Germline lookup yields CDR1 KGHSH and CDR2 LQKENI. The CDR3 loop is CASSRPRTGTSYNEQFF. CDR3 in DNA: TGTGCCAGCTCACGACCCAGGACAGGGACCTCCTACAATGAGCAGTTCTTC.

V is TRBV11-2 and J is TRBJ2-6; D is uncertain. From germline, CDR1 is SGHAT and CDR2 FQNNGV. CDR3 length: 14 residues. V was cut by 5 bases and J by 2 bases, with 7 bases left in between. This CDR3 reads CASSPRTGANVLTF. CDR3 nucleotide sequence: TGTGCCAGCAGCCCGAGGACTGGGGCCAACGTCCTGACTTTC.

The sample holds one count of this clone. The chain links TRBV7-3 to TRBJ2-1, with 13 bases aligning to TRBD2. Germline CDR1 is SGHTA and CDR2 is FQGTGA. The CDR3 has 22 amino acids. J was trimmed by 0 bases and V by 0 bases; bases with no gene match: 14. In nucleotides, the CDR3 is TGTGCCAGCAGCTTAACAAGAGGGAGGACTAGCGGGGGCCCTAGCTCCTACAATGAGCAGTTCTTC. Its protein is CASSLTRGRTSGGPSSYNEQFF.

V gene TRBV6-5 combines with J gene TRBJ2-1; 9 nucleotides agree with TRBD1. Germline values: CDR1 MNHEY, CDR2 SVGAGI. Losses at the gene ends were 5 bases for V and 4 bases for J; bases not matched to a gene: 3. The CDR3 extends over 14 amino acids. The CDR3 loop reads CASSQDRGYNEQFF. In DNA form, the CDR3 reads TGTGCCAGCAGTCAAGACAGGGGGTACAATGAGCAGTTCTTC.

V usage is TRBV7-9 and J usage is TRBJ2-3; 14 bases are shared with TRBD2. From germline, CDR1 is SEHNR and CDR2 FQNEAQ (reference sequence). V trimming: 5 bases; J trimming: 10 bases; junction bases outside the gene matches: 8. The CDR3 loop spans 15 amino acids. The CDR3 coding sequence is TGTGCCAGCAGCGGGGGGACTAGCGGGAGAAGTTCGCAGTATTTT. Translating gives CASSGGTSGRSSQYF.

This chain joins TRBV5-5 and TRBJ2-7; 11 nucleotides match TRBD1. Germline-derived CDR1 and CDR2 are SGHKS and YYEKEE (reference sequence). The CDR3 is made up of 16 amino acids. V was pared by 4 bases and J by 3 bases, with 9 bases of the junction left unmatched. The DNA of the CDR3 is TGTGCCAGCAGCCCTGTAGCGGGGACAGGGGGCTACGAGCAGTACTTC. Residues: CASSPVAGTGGYEQYF. Supplemented by reference TRBV5-5 and TRBJ2-7, the full variable domain reads DAGVTQSPTHLIKTRGQQVTLRCSPISGHKSVSWYQQVLGQGPQFIFQYYEKEERGRGNFPDRFSARQFPNYSSELNVNALLLGDSALYLCASSPVAGTGGYEQYFGPGTRLTVT.

The rearrangement uses TRBV15 and TRBJ2-3; no clear D gene. Per the germline V gene, CDR1 is LNHNV and CDR2 is YYDKDF (reference sequence). This CDR3 is built from 18 residues. V lost 0 bases, J lost 0 bases, and 16 bases lay in between. The CDR3 loop reads CATSRERRSRASTDTQYF. CDR3 sequence (DNA): TGTGCCACCAGCAGAGAAAGGCGGTCCCGTGCTAGCACAGATACGCAGTATTTT.

The genes are TRBV6-6 and TRBJ2-7, with 11 nucleotides matching TRBD2. The CDR3 has 16 amino acids. The V gene's germline CDR1 is MNHNY and CDR2 SVGAGI (reference sequence). Germline trimming cut 8 bases from V and 0 bases from J; bases unmatched to any gene: 9. The CDR3 loop is CASSRAGTSGSYEQYF. In nucleotides, the CDR3 is TGTGCCAGCTCACGAGCCGGGACTAGCGGCTCCTACGAGCAGTACTTC.

The chain is built from TRBV12-5 and TRBJ1-2; unclear D gene. Per the germline V gene, CDR1 is LGHNT and CDR2 is FRNRAP. The V and J ends lost 2 bases and 0 bases respectively, with 10 bases between them. The CDR3 runs 15 residues. The CDR3 loop reads CASGLPSLANYGYTF. The CDR3 DNA reads TGTGCTAGTGGTTTGCCCTCCCTGGCTAACTATGGCTACACCTTC. Looking up the rest from reference TRBV12-5 and TRBJ1-2 gives the full variable domain: DARVTQTPRHKVTEMGQEVTMRCQPILGHNTVFWYRQTMMQGLELLAYFRNRAPLDDSGMPKDRFSAEMPDATLATLKIQPSEPRDSAVYFCASGLPSLANYGYTFGSGTRLTVV.